This T cell receptor (beta chain) comes out of a study of cytomegalovirus exposure and HLA in healthy donors. About the research overall: Counted in an early data release were approximately 85 million unique TCRs from HLA-typed donors. The study placed about 86% of its approximately 360 genotyped donors in the Caucasian-associated ancestry cluster. Study-level points and caveats: Overall, approximately 150 TCR beta chains were annotated as cytomegalovirus-associated. Later analysis identified several of the most significant clusters that appeared linked to common viral pathogens.

CDR3 size: 16 residues. Trimming left V 2 bases short and J 0 bases short, with 10 bases between. Germline V CDR1 and CDR2: MGHRA, YSYEKL. As concerns this clone: Its target is not known.

PCR was performed using 60 Vbeta and 13 Jbeta primers. Sequencing used immunoSEQ multiplex PCR; TCRdb keeps in-frame clones, though not all of them. The data include over 200,000 clones; the top ten clones carry roughly 0.89%. Source material: PBMCs. This TCR derives from a woman in her 30s in good health and CMV-seropositive. The rearrangement joins TRBV4-1 to TRBJ1-4, with D tentatively TRBD1 (6 bases). In nucleotides, the CDR3 is TGCGCCAGCAGCCAAAACAACAGGGCAACTAATGAAAAACTGTTTTTT. Protein product: CASSQNNRATNEKLFF.